A selection of T cell receptor beta chains follows, all from one sample in a study of shared clonotypes between healthy human individuals. Assay used: immunoSEQ multiplex PCR; TCRdb lists only in-frame clones, some missing. The table includes over 400,000 clones, over 70% detected once. Sequenced material: PBMCs. The receptors here all came from a woman between 40 and 50 years old in good health. Some clones in this sample may be carry-over from other donors' samples. The CDR3 runs from the conserved cysteine through the conserved F or W. A D gene is named only where the DNA matches it firmly. Size values are once, few and many counts, or a class for expanded clones, and some rows have none.

D	V	size	J	CDR3	DNA
-	TRBV10-3	-	TRBJ2-5	CATGRDNQETQYF	TGTGCCACGGGGCGGGACAATCAAGAGACCCAGTACTTC
TRBD1	TRBV9	-	TRBJ2-3	CASSIRPDRADTQYF	TGTGCCAGCAGCATCCGGCCTGACAGGGCAGATACGCAGTATTTT
-	TRBV15	-	TRBJ2-5	CATSRVRDIPPGTQYF	TGTGCCACCAGCAGAGTTCGAGACATACCCCCAGGGACCCAGTACTTC
-	TRBV19	-	TRBJ2-3	CASSALTPQSTDTQYF	TGTGCCAGTAGTGCCTTGACACCACAGAGCACAGATACGCAGTATTTT
-	TRBV28	-	TRBJ2-4	CASSPQGEIAKNIQYF	TGTGCCAGCAGTCCCCAGGGTGAGATAGCCAAAAACATTCAGTACTTC
-	TRBV18	-	TRBJ2-1	CASSDRGGMNEQFF	TGTGCCAGCTCAGACCGAGGCGGGATGAATGAGCAGTTCTTC
TRBD1	TRBV29-1	-	TRBJ2-3	CSVTTGMNADTQYF	TGCAGCGTGACGACAGGGATGAACGCAGATACGCAGTATTTT
-	TRBV28	-	TRBJ2-1	CASSRVRPEQFF	TGTGCCAGCTCCCGGGTCCGTCCTGAGCAGTTCTTC
TRBD1	TRBV11-2	-	TRBJ2-1	CASRWWTGGQFF	TGTGCCAGCAGGTGGTGGACAGGCGGGCAGTTCTTC
-	TRBV14	-	TRBJ1-3	CASSQVVGFSGNTIYF	TGTGCCAGCAGCCAAGTCGTCGGGTTCTCTGGAAACACCATATATTTT
-	TRBV4-2	-	TRBJ1-5	CASSPRTWDQPQHF	TGTGCCAGCAGCCCCCGGACGTGGGATCAGCCCCAGCATTTT
-	TRBV5-1	-	TRBJ2-7	CASSFLGGTYEQYF	TGCGCCAGCAGCTTTCTGGGGGGTACCTACGAGCAGTACTTC
-	TRBV20-1	-	TRBJ2-4	CSARSGTIQYF	TGCAGCGCCAGGTCTGGGACCATTCAGTACTTC
-	TRBV5-1	few	TRBJ1-5	CASSLDGDYQPQHF	TGCGCCAGCAGCTTGGACGGAGATTATCAGCCCCAGCATTTT
-	TRBV9	-	TRBJ2-7	CASSVEIKGYEQYF	TGTGCCAGCAGCGTAGAAATTAAAGGGTACGAGCAGTACTTC